Shown below are 5 T cell receptor beta chains from a single sample sequenced in a study of blood T cell repertoires in COVID-19. Using immunoSEQ multiplex PCR, the repertoire was profiled, and TCRdb retains in-frame clones only, with some absent. The sample shows roughly 140,000 clones, roughly nine tenths of them seen only once. Sequenced: peripheral blood. These receptors all come from a woman in her sixties or seventies with active COVID-19.

V usage is TRBV7-2 and J usage is TRBJ2-3, with D perhaps TRBD2 (5 bases). Germline CDR1 and CDR2: SGHTA and FQGNSA. V dropped 1 base and J dropped 7 bases, with 15 bases sitting between them. The CDR3 contains 15 residues. CDR3 sequence: CASSLGQGFGNTQYF. The CDR3 DNA follows: TGTGCCAGCAGCTTAGGGCAAGGATTCGGGAATACGCAGTATTTT.

This chain connects TRBV4-3 to TRBJ2-1; 7 bases align to TRBD2. The length of the CDR3 is 18 residues. V shed 1 base, J shed 5 bases, and the junction held 14 bases outside the gene matches. Germline CDR1 LGHNA, CDR2 YSLEER. The CDR3 sequence is CASSQVPLAAMGDNEQFF. The CDR3 region has the DNA TGCGCCAGCAGCCAAGTCCCGCTAGCGGCCATGGGGGACAATGAGCAGTTCTTC.

Of note for this clone: A junction boundary mismatches the germline segment, possibly from a read error. The chain is built from TRBV7-7 and TRBJ2-5; TRBD2 aligns across 9 bases. Germline V gene sequence: CDR1 SSHAT, CDR2 FNYEAQ (reference sequence). The CDR3 contains 14 residues. CDR3 DNA: TGTGCTAGCAGCTTAGCGGGAGCCGGAGAGACCCAGTACTTC. Protein: CASSLAGAGETQYF.

The chain couples TRBV6-6 to TRBJ1-5, with 9 bases matching TRBD1. Germline V gives CDR1 MNHNY, CDR2 SVGAGI (reference sequence). The CDR3 is made up of 13 amino acids. V lost 7 bases, J lost 4 bases, and 2 bases stayed unmatched. CDR3 residues: CASKGQGNQPQHF. DNA for the CDR3: TGTGCCAGCAAAGGACAGGGGAATCAGCCCCAGCATTTT.

This chain joins TRBV6-5 and TRBJ1-1, with 12 bases aligning to TRBD1. V shed 9 bases and J 6 bases; nucleotides not matched to a gene: 5. The germline V gene has CDR1 MNHEY and CDR2 SVGAGI. The CDR3 contains 13 residues. The CDR3 DNA reads as TGTGCCAGTTGGGACAGGGGGCGGGCTGAAGCTTTCTTT. This translates into CASWDRGRAEAFF.